This T cell receptor (beta chain) came from a study of blood T cell repertoires in COVID-19 (dated by TCRdb to 2020 to 2022). In the study overall: Samples covering the acute and convalescent phases of COVID-19 were provided by collaborators in the United States, Italy and Spain. The material from the prospective study consisted of cDNA or gDNA derived from T cells, B-cell-depleted T cells, or PBMCs. Deeply sampled blood TCRbeta repertoires from subjects exposed to, actively infected with, or recovered from COVID-19 were included in the dataset. The repertoires were released in a freely available public database meant as a resource for research on the immune response to SARS-CoV-2. The samples were drawn from the first 160 participants of the ongoing ImmuneRACE study and from over a thousand subjects provided by 6 global collaborators. Sample metadata almost always included a de-identified subject ID, COVID-19 status, age in years and sex. Where HLA class I and class II types were available, the types were taken from metadata supplied by the sample provider, not from assay-based typing.

The immunoSEQ Assay, a bias-controlled multiplex PCR, was used to amplify TCRbeta CDR3 regions from genomic DNA. Concerning the study's data processing: Within the assay, amplification of reference gene primers was used to estimate how many nucleated cells each sample contained. To quantify the absolute abundance of each unique TCRbeta CDR3 rearrangement, sequence reads were collapsed and filtered. For each sample, productive Simpson clonality was calculated as the square root of Simpson's diversity index over productive rearrangements. Not all clones reach the TCRdb copy of this immuneACCESS table, which keeps in-frame sequences only. Checked studies attribute under half of the gap to unresolved V genes and leave the rest unexplained. The V and J calls and clone size come from that table; D and trimming were worked out from the DNA. The sample profile shows approximately 270,000 clones; 89% of them were found once. Jointly, the top ten make up 2.2% of the sample.

In the case of this clone: Its antigen specificity is not known. No base quality values were provided; no much bigger clone lies one nucleotide off.

What the research found in general, with its limitations: The amount of clinical and demographic metadata varied by source and participant and was provided uncurated.

Collaborating institutions collected whole blood in K2EDTA tubes following their own protocols. For TCRbeta analysis, collaborator samples were shipped as frozen whole blood, as isolated PBMCs, or as DNA extracted from either sample type. Inclusive of the bounding cysteine and phenylalanine, the CDR3 is 15 residues long. Here the CDR3 DNA is all that survives: 45 bases in frame from base 1. Trimming costs V 7 bases and J 3 bases, and their ends lie 19 bases apart. Per the germline V gene, SGHRS is the CDR1 and YFSETQ is the CDR2. This clonotype originated in a man aged 50-60 years with acute or convalescent COVID-19. The sample was peripheral blood. The chain couples TRBV5-1 to TRBJ2-5; the best D guess is TRBD1, with 6 bases matching. This receptor carries the CDR3 CASRPPGTPKETQYF. The DNA reads TGCGCCAGCCGTCCTCCCGGGACACCGAAAGAGACCCAGTACTTC.